These 13 T cell receptor beta chains came from one sample sequenced in a study of CD8 T cells in ankylosing spondylitis. These TCRs' antigens remain unknown. TCRdb ran MiXCR on the 5' RACE reads and lists one entry per CDR3 protein. The data contain fewer than 250,000 distinct CDR3 sequences, around 17% of them singletons. Study-wide results and limits: Made up of about eight highly homologous variants, a TCR beta motif appeared characteristic of ankylosing spondylitis blood.

The sequencing sample was made of blood, either unsorted or a sorted T cell fraction (not recorded which). These receptors were collected from a male donor with ankylosing spondylitis.

V usage is TRBV4-1 and J usage is TRBJ1-1; a possible D gene is TRBD1 (5 bases). Germline-derived CDR1 and CDR2 are MGHRA and YSYEKL. This CDR3 has 15 residues. V was trimmed by 3 bases and J by 3 bases, leaving 14 bases between them. The CDR3 is CASSHGAGGDTEAFF. The CDR3 region has the DNA TGCGCCAGCAGCCATGGCGCGGGGGGGGACACTGAAGCTTTCTTT.

This clonotype was found a few times. The rearrangement uses TRBV4-3 and TRBJ2-3, with D possibly TRBD2 on 6 matching bases. The CDR3 loop spans 16 amino acids. V lost 0 bases and J 9 bases, leaving 19 bases between the germline ends. CDR1 and CDR2 from the germline V gene are LGHNA and YSLEER. CDR3 protein: CASSQDQSGYLSTQYF. CDR3 coding DNA: TGCGCCAGCAGCCAAGATCAAAGCGGGTACTTGTCAACGCAGTATTTT.

The CDR3 DNA is TGTGCCAGCAGTGGACTAGCGGGTCGTGAGCAGTTCTTC. Amino acid sequence: CASSGLAGREQFF. The chain employs TRBV6-4 and TRBJ2-1; 10 bases are shared with TRBD2. The CDR3 has 13 residues. With V trimmed by 4 bases and J by 9 bases, 3 bases remained unmatched. Germline V gives CDR1 MRHNA, CDR2 SNTAGT.

V usage is TRBV9 and J usage is TRBJ2-7, with TRBD2 matching over 9 bases. Germline CDR1 SGDLS, CDR2 YYNGEE. The CDR3 covers 15 residues. The trim removed 0 bases at V and 5 bases at J, leaving 6 bases unmatched. CDR3 sequence: CASSVAGLAIDEQYF. The CDR3 nucleotides read TGTGCCAGCAGCGTAGCCGGACTAGCGATCGACGAGCAGTACTTC.

This clonotype was observed a few times. The chain recombines TRBV4-1 with TRBJ2-7; D is uncertain. This CDR3 is 13 amino acids long. V lost 4 bases to trimming and J lost 12 bases, with 19 bases between them. Germline CDR1 and CDR2: MGHRA and YSYEKL. CDR3 nucleotide sequence: TGCGCCAGCAGCCCCAGCAGCTCAGGTCGTCTGTACTTC. This gives the protein CASSPSSSGRLYF.

This clonotype has just a few counts. This chain uses TRBV24-1 with TRBJ2-2; TRBD2 agrees at 14 bases. The CDR3 loop spans 17 amino acids. After removal of 2 bases from V and 7 bases from J, the junction contained 5 bases not matched to a gene. Germline CDR1 reads KGHDR; CDR2 reads SFDVKD. The CDR3 protein is CATSDSGTSGSIGELFF. The CDR3 DNA follows: TGTGCCACCAGTGATTCTGGGACTAGCGGGAGTATCGGGGAGCTGTTTTTT.

V is TRBV28 and J is TRBJ2-2; TRBD2 aligns across 7 bases. Germline V lookup: CDR1 MDHEN, CDR2 SYDVKM. The CDR3 consists of 14 residues. The V segment lost 7 bases and the J segment 5 bases; nucleotides outside the gene matches: 7. The CDR3 nucleotides read TGTGCCAGCACCAATGGGGGGGGAACCGGGGAGCTGTTTTTT. The encoded protein is CASTNGGGTGELFF.

The gene calls are TRBV15 and TRBJ2-3; a weak D match, TRBD2 (6 bases). This CDR3 spans 17 amino acids. Trimming removed 4 bases at V and 3 bases at J, with 20 bases between. CDR1 and CDR2 from the germline V gene are LNHNV and YYDKDF (reference sequence). The CDR3 region is CATSTERDSGPTDTQYF. The CDR3 region has the DNA TGTGCCACCAGCACCGAACGGGACTCCGGGCCGACAGATACGCAGTATTTT.

CDR3 region: CATSDQDKGMDIQYF. The CDR3 DNA is TGTGCCACCAGTGACCAGGACAAAGGGATGGACATTCAGTACTTC. This chain connects TRBV24-1 to TRBJ2-4; tentatively, D is TRBD1 (5 bases). Trimming removed 4 bases at V and 8 bases at J, with 17 bases between. This CDR3 comprises 15 residues. CDR1 KGHDR and CDR2 SFDVKD come from the germline V gene.

This clonotype was seen many times. The gene calls are TRBV15 and TRBJ2-3, with D hard to call. Per the germline V gene, CDR1 is LNHNV and CDR2 is YYDKDF (reference sequence). Trimming stripped 0 bases from V and 3 bases from J, with 1 base between. CDR3 length equals 12 residues. The CDR3 region is CATSRETDTQYF. The CDR3 bases are TGTGCCACCAGCAGAGAAACAGATACGCAGTATTTT.

J is TRBJ2-1 and V is TRBV6-1, with D perhaps matching TRBD1 or TRBD2 (5 bases each). Trimming took off 6 bases at V and 6 bases at J, with 9 bases between the two ends. Germline V gene sequence: CDR1 MNHNS, CDR2 SASEGT. The CDR3 has 12 residues. CDR3 DNA: TGTGCCAGCAGCGGGACCTTCAATGAGCAGTTCTTC. This encodes CASSGTFNEQFF.

This clonotype has just a few counts. The V call is TRBV6-2 or TRBV6-3, the J call TRBJ1-5, with D maybe TRBD1 (5 bases). V lost 5 bases and J 6 bases, leaving 11 bases between the germline ends. This CDR3 contains 13 residues. Germline CDR1 MNHEY, CDR2 SVGEGT. As DNA, the CDR3 is TGTGCCAGCAGTGCGGGGGGAGGTCAGCCCCAGCATTTT. This sequence encodes CASSAGGGQPQHF.

V and J are TRBV4-1 and TRBJ2-1; D remains unclear. The ends were cut back, 0 bases at V and 6 bases at J, with 9 bases in the middle. The CDR3 is 14 amino acids. The germline V gene encodes CDR1 MGHRA and CDR2 YSYEKL. This chain's CDR3 is CASSQDLRPNEQFF. The CDR3 nucleotides are TGCGCCAGCAGCCAAGATCTTCGGCCCAATGAGCAGTTCTTC.